Listed below are T cell receptor beta chains from one sample, sequenced in a study of cytomegalovirus exposure and HLA in healthy donors. The assay was immunoSEQ multiplex PCR, and TCRdb's table has in-frame clones only and misses some. The table records about 98,000 clones, approximately 80% of them present only once. Sequencing was done on a sample of PBMCs. Source of these receptors: a male donor in good health and CMV-seropositive. The CDR3 runs from the conserved cysteine through the conserved F or W. D genes are given only for firm matches.

>TRBJ1-1|TRBV7-9|TRBD1
CASSFGTGYNTEAFF
>TRBJ2-3|TRBV10-3|TRBD2
CAISSGRVPDTQYF
>TRBJ2-3|TRBV5-1|TRBD2
CASTGGRGTDTQYF
>TRBJ1-5|TRBV15|TRBD1
CATSQGAGDQPQHF
>TRBJ2-5|TRBV6-5|-
CASSGERGETQYF
>TRBJ2-3|TRBV5-1|-
CASSLEKGADTQYF
>TRBJ2-1|TRBV6-4|TRBD2
CASSDSYGGNEQFF
>TRBJ2-7|TRBV7-2|-
CASSFSLLSSYEQYF
>TRBJ2-3|TRBV5-1|-
CASSSFPTGSTDTQYF
>TRBJ2-2|TRBV15|-
CATSRGGPGELFF
>TRBJ2-1|TRBV30|-
CAWEFGSVYNEQFF